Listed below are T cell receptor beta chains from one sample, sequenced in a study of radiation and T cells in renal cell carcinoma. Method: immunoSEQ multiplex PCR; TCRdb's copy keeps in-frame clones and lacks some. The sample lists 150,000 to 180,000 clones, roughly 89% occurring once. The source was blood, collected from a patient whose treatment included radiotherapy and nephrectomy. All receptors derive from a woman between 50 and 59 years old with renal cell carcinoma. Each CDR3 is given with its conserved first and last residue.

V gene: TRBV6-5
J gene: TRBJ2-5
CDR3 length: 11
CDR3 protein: CASIPPETQYF

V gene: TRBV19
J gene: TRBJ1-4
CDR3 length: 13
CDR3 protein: CASRTGGDEKLFF

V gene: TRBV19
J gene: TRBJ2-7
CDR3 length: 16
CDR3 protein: CASSRRGGQSSYEQYF

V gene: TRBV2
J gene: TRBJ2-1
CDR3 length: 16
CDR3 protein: CASSEGVGPRVNEQFF

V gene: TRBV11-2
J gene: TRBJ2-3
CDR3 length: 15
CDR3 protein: CASSLAGGDTDTQYF

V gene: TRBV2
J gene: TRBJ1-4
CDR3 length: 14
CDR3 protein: CASSLQQVNEKLFF

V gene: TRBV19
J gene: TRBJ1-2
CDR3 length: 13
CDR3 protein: CASESVFSYGYTF

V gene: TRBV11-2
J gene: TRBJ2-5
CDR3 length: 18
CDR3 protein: CASRRGLAGGVQSETQYF

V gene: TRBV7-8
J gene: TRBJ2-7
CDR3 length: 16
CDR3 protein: CASSFGGGDTAYEQYF

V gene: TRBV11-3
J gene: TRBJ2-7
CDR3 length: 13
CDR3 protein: CASSLAGQYEQYF

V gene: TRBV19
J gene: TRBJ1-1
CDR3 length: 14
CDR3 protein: CASIRTGGRTEAFF

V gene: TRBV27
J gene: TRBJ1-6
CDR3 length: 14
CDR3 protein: CASSPKGVGSPLHF

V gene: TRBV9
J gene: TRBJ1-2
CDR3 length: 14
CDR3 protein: CASSVAPDRGGYTF

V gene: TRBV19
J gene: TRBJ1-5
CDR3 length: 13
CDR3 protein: CASSTKPGRPQHF

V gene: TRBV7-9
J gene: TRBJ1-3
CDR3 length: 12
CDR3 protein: CASSFGGNTIYF

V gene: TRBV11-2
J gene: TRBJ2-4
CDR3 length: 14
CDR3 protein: CASRLDRVANIQYF

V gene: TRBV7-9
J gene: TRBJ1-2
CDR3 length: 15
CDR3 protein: CASSKVVPGHYGYTF

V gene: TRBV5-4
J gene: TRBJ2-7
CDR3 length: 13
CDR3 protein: CASSGRNSYEQYF

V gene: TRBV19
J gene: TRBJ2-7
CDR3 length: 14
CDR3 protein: CASSTAGTNYEQYF

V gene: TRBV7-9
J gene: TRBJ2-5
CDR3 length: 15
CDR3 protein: CASSWPPTAEETQYF

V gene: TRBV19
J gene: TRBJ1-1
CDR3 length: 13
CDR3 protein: CASSQRLNTEAFF

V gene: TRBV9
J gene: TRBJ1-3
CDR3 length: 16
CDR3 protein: CASSPNTKNEGNTIYF

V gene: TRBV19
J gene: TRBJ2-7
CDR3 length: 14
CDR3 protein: CASNPRDGSYEQYF